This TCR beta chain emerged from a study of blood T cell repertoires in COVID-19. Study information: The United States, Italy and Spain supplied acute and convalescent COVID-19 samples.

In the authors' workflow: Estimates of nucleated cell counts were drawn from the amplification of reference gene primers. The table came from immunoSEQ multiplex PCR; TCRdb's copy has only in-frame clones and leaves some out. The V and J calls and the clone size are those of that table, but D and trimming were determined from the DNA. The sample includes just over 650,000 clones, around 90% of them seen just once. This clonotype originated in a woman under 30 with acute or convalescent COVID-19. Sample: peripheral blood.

DNA for the CDR3: TGTGCCAGCAGTTTATATGGCAGGGCGAACACTGAAGCTTTCTTT. Translated: CASSLYGRANTEAFF. The V and J genes are TRBV28 and TRBJ1-1, with D perhaps TRBD1 (5 bases). Deletions cut 1 base from V and 1 base from J, with 10 bases between. The germline CDR1 and CDR2 sequences are MDHEN and SYDVKM. The length of the CDR3 is 15 residues.